This T cell receptor (beta chain) comes out of a study of regulatory T cells in long-lasting Graves disease. Time point indicated: newly diagnosed GD, antithyroid drugs for less than 3 months. Extracted RNA from PBMCs served as the source of the TCR library. Relying on iRepertoire HTBI primers and Arm-PCR of CDR3 regions, the team built TCR beta libraries. TCRdb recomputed calls from the multiplex PCR reads with MiXCR, one row per CDR3 protein. The data contain about 470,000 distinct CDR3 sequences, about 15% of them singletons. The same specimen was also included in a second study, on T cells in Graves' hyperthyroidism and ophthalmopathy. Per that paper: Diagnoses rested on clinical symptoms, serum thyroxine and TRAb, thyroid ultrasound and orbital computed tomography. Carried out on the TCR CDR3, a first-round RT-PCR used the HTBI primer set.

The material sequenced was peripheral blood mononuclear cells (PBMCs), taken at new diagnosis, from a patient treated with antithyroid drugs. The sequence derives from a woman in her 30s with Graves disease.

The CDR3 spells CASSSGSGVAKNIQYF. The DNA for the CDR3 is TGTGCCAGCAGCTCGGGGAGTGGGGTGGCCAAAAACATTCAGTACTTC. The V gene is TRBV7-9, the J gene TRBJ2-4, with D possibly TRBD2 on 5 matching bases. CDR1 is SEHNR and CDR2 is FQNEAQ in the germline V gene (reference sequence). V lost 4 bases to trimming and J lost 1 base, with 14 bases between them. The CDR3 extends over 16 amino acids.